The 5 T cell receptor beta chains below all came from one sample that was sequenced in a study of blood T cell repertoires in COVID-19. Measured with immunoSEQ multiplex PCR; TCRdb has only the in-frame clones, and not every one. The data show about 50,000 clones, 70% to 80% seen once. Sequenced input: PBMCs or T cells enriched from blood (not recorded which). These TCRs come from a woman aged 50 to 60 with acute COVID-19.

A few counts support this clone. The J gene is TRBJ1-4, the V gene TRBV10-3, with TRBD1 matching over 7 bases. CDR1 ENHRY and CDR2 SYGVKD come from the germline V gene. Trimming removed 1 base from V and 7 bases from J; junction bases left unmatched: 3. This CDR3 region has 14 residues. As DNA, the CDR3 is TGTGCCATCAGTGAGTTAAAGGGGGCTGAAAAACTGTTTTTT. It is translated as CAISELKGAEKLFF.

The chain carries TRBV4-1 and TRBJ2-2; TRBD2 matches at 8 bases. The CDR3 sequence is 15 residues long. Germline V gene lookup returns CDR1 MGHRA and CDR2 YSYEKL. Losses at the gene ends were 6 bases for V and 5 bases for J; bases not matched to a gene: 8. The CDR3 DNA reads TGCGCCAGCAGGAGAGCGGGGGCAGGGACCGGGGAGCTGTTTTTT. Its protein product is CASRRAGAGTGELFF.

The rearrangement joins TRBV30 to TRBJ2-3, with D hard to call. This CDR3 has 11 residues. CDR1 and CDR2 (germline): GTSNPN, SVGIG (reference sequence). With 2 bases removed from V and 5 bases from J, the gap between germline ends came to 5 bases. CDR3 sequence (DNA): TGTGCCTGGAGTCGTAGAGATACGCAGTATTTT. Translated, it gives CAWSRRDTQYF.

The chain carries TRBV3-1 (or the pseudogene TRBV3-2) and TRBJ1-3; D is undetermined. Trimming shortened V by 3 bases and J by 3 bases, and 12 bases separated the two germline ends. From germline, CDR1 is LGHDT and CDR2 YNNKEL (reference sequence). The CDR3 totals 15 residues. In DNA, the CDR3 is TGTGCCAGCAGCCAGGGCCAGGTTATTGGAAACACCATATATTTT. Its translation is CASSQGQVIGNTIYF.

The V gene is TRBV7-2, the J gene TRBJ2-3; TRBD1 matches 10 bases. This CDR3 has 16 residues. With 5 bases clipped from V and 3 bases from J, the junction kept 8 bases outside the gene matches. CDR1 is SGHTA and CDR2 is FQGNSA in the germline V gene. This CDR3 reads CASSTRQGARTDTQYF. In DNA form, the CDR3 reads TGTGCCAGCAGCACGAGACAGGGGGCGCGGACAGATACGCAGTATTTT.